These 8 T cell receptor beta chains were all obtained from the same sample, sequenced in a study of T cell repertoires in cytomegalovirus infection (dated by TCRdb to between 2019 and 2020). No cognate antigen is known for these TCRs. What the treatment or condition label conveys for this sample: in vitro stimulation with specific CMV peptide epitopes to enrich CMV-specific T cells. TCRdb shows the sequencer as Illumina HiSeq 1500. TCRdb itself trimmed the public reads at Q25 with fastp, ran MiXCR and retained productive beta chains. Under each unique CDR3 protein, matching rows form one entry showing the most common genes and DNA. This sample comprises some 500,000 distinct CDR3 sequences, 30% to 40% of them detected only once. The ten largest account for about 17% of the sample. The specimen comprised cultured PBMCs, sampled from culture after CMV antigen stimulation. The receptors derive from a human donor in good health (CMV status not recorded). Some clones in this sample may be carry-over from other donors' samples.

The rearrangement uses TRBV7-2 and TRBJ2-2, with 14 bases fitting TRBD2. V was pared by 6 bases and J by 5 bases, with 11 bases of the junction left unmatched. Germline CDR1 is SGHTA and CDR2 is FQGNSA. The CDR3 totals 18 residues. CDR3 sequence (DNA): TGTGCCAGCAGTTCCCTCCGGACTAGCGGGAGGTGGACCGGGGAGCTGTTTTTT. Translation gives CASSSLRTSGRWTGELFF.

This clonotype showed up just a few times. The chain has TRBV6-5 and TRBJ1-5; no reliable D call. Looked up from germline, CDR1 is MNHEY and CDR2 is SVGAGI. Trimming pared 2 bases from V and 4 bases from J, leaving 6 bases between. The CDR3 is 13 amino acids. The CDR3 coding sequence is TGTGCCAGCAGTTACCTGGGGAATCAGCCCCAGCATTTT. It encodes CASSYLGNQPQHF.

This chain uses TRBV10-3 with TRBJ2-1; 15 nucleotides match TRBD2. The CDR3 is made up of 14 amino acids. In germline, CDR1 is ENHRY, CDR2 SYGVKD. The trim removed 6 bases at V and 7 bases at J, leaving 1 base unmatched. CDR3 sequence: CAIRGTSGRNEQFF. In DNA form, the CDR3 reads TGTGCCATCAGGGGGACTAGCGGGAGGAATGAGCAGTTCTTC.

This clonotype has a count of ten or more. This sequence joins TRBV7-8 and TRBJ2-2, with 9 positions matching TRBD2. CDR3 length: 15 amino acids. The junction had 3 bases not matched to a gene; V was cut back by 5 bases and J by 2 bases. Germline V gene data show CDR1 as SGHVS and CDR2 as FQNEAQ. CDR3 amino acids: CASSNLAGNTGELFF. As DNA, the CDR3 is TGTGCCAGCAGCAATCTAGCGGGAAACACCGGGGAGCTGTTTTTT.

For the CDR3, the DNA is TGTGCCAGCAGCTTAGTTAGCTCCTGGCTTAATGAGCAGTTCTTC. Its protein is CASSLVSSWLNEQFF. This rearrangement joins TRBV11-1 to TRBJ2-1; no firm D call. Germline V gene sequence: CDR1 SGHAT, CDR2 FQDESV (reference sequence). The length of the CDR3 is 15 residues. V lost 1 base to trimming and J lost 7 bases, with 14 bases between them. The whole variable domain, remainder taken from reference TRBV11-1 and TRBJ2-1, is EAEVAQSPRYKITEKSQAVAFWCDPISGHATLYWYRQILGQGPELLVQFQDESVVDDSQLPKDRFSAERLKGVDSTLKIQPAELGDSAMYLCASSLVSSWLNEQFFGPGTRLTVL.

This clonotype was seen more than once but under ten times. This chain links TRBV6-8 with TRBJ2-1, with 14 bases identical to TRBD2. Germline lookup yields CDR1 MNHGY and CDR2 SAAAGT. Trimming cost V 6 bases and J 10 bases; bases outside gene matches: 8. CDR3 length equals 15 residues. The CDR3 here is CASRGGTSGGNEQFF. In DNA form, the CDR3 reads TGTGCCAGCAGGGGAGGGACTAGCGGGGGCAACGAGCAGTTCTTC.

The genes are TRBV7-4 and TRBJ2-3; no clear D gene. The CDR3 has 14 amino acids. The V end was cut by 3 bases, the J end by 2 bases, with 9 bases between. Germline V gene data show CDR1 as SGHVT and CDR2 as SQSDAQ. The CDR3 sequence is CASSFPPITDTQYF. CDR3 coding DNA: TGTGCCAGCAGCTTTCCCCCCATCACAGATACGCAGTATTTT.

This clonotype occurred many times. The chain recombines TRBV7-2 with TRBJ2-7; 15 nucleotides match TRBD2. V lost 5 bases, J lost 2 bases, and 16 bases stayed unmatched. This CDR3 has 20 amino acids. From germline, CDR1 is SGHTA and CDR2 FQGNSA. CDR3 amino acids: CASSAHWGTSGRKGTYEQYF. DNA for the CDR3: TGTGCCAGCAGCGCCCATTGGGGGACTAGCGGGAGGAAGGGAACCTACGAGCAGTACTTC. The entire variable domain, with the rest obtained from reference TRBV7-2 and TRBJ2-7, is as follows: GAGVSQSPSNKVTEKGKDVELRCDPISGHTALYWYRQSLGQGLEFLIYFQGNSAPDKSGLPSDRFSAERTGGSVSTLTIQRTQQEDSAVYLCASSAHWGTSGRKGTYEQYFGPGTRLTVT.